This T cell receptor beta chain was identified in a study of T-cell memory formation after mild COVID-19. The authors produced TCR alpha and TCR beta cDNA libraries with sample barcodes and UMIs by 5'RACE using constant-segment primers. Using its own MiXCR run on the 5' RACE reads, TCRdb lists one record per CDR3 protein. The sample contains about 400,000 distinct CDR3 sequences, approximately 16% of which appear only once. This clonotype was observed a handful of times. Its specificity is not known. Study-wide results and limits: The authors did not confirm SARS-CoV-2 specificity of second-wave clones peaking day 37. Memory cells collected pre-infection included some clones that later responded, suggesting cross-reactive memory joined.

The CDR3 is made up of 15 amino acids. Germline CDR1 is SGHRS and CDR2 is YFSETQ. Trimming shortened V by 0 bases and J by 8 bases, and 15 bases separated the two germline ends. The V gene is TRBV5-1, the J gene TRBJ2-4; D not resolved. This TCR derives from a man aged 18-30 years who had mild COVID-19 (a few samples of this study predate the infection). Cell type and time point are not known. Specimen: PBMCs or a T cell subset sorted from them (not recorded which). Here the CDR3 reads CASSLAATHKDIQYF. CDR3 nucleotide sequence: TGCGCCAGCAGCTTGGCCGCGACTCACAAGGACATTCAGTACTTC.